The next 10 T cell receptor beta chains were all read from a single sample in a study of radiotherapy plus CTLA-4 blockade in lung cancer. Repertoires were generated with immunoSEQ multiplex PCR, while TCRdb's copy carries only in-frame clones and drops some. The sample yields 48,000 or so clones, roughly 86% seen once. This sample comprised peripheral blood, obtained from a patient treated with radiotherapy plus ipilimumab. Receptor source: a human donor with non-small cell lung cancer whose response to radiotherapy plus ipilimumab could not be evaluated.

This rearrangement joins TRBV4-2 to TRBJ2-7, with TRBD2 identical over 7 bases. The CDR3 has 15 residues. Germline CDR1 and CDR2: LGHNA and YNFKEQ. The ends lost 1 base at V and 3 bases at J; junction bases unmatched: 6. The chain's CDR3 is CASSQVEASGYEQYF. The CDR3 DNA reads TGTGCCAGCAGCCAAGTCGAAGCTAGCGGCTACGAGCAGTACTTC.

Remarks on this clone: This same CDR3 is encoded by further DNA sequences in the sample. The chain employs TRBV6-5 and TRBJ1-1; D is unresolved. The CDR3 consists of 13 residues. The V end lost 6 bases, the J end lost 2 bases, and 10 bases lay between the germline ends. Germline CDR1 MNHEY, CDR2 SVGAGI. DNA of the CDR3: TGTGCCAGCAGCCCCACGGGAAACACTGAAGCTTTCTTT. Amino acids: CASSPTGNTEAFF.

The genes are TRBV28 and TRBJ2-3; 7 nucleotides agree with TRBD1. The V segment lost 6 bases and the J segment 0 bases; nucleotides outside the gene matches: 9. The CDR3 is made up of 16 amino acids. CDR1 and CDR2 from the germline V gene are MDHEN and SYDVKM. This CDR3 is CASSPSGTASTDTQYF. DNA for the CDR3: TGTGCCAGCAGCCCCTCCGGGACAGCTAGCACAGATACGCAGTATTTT.

This clone turned up a few times. The V gene is TRBV6-4, the J gene TRBJ2-7, with D perhaps matching TRBD2 (5 bases). CDR3 length equals 14 residues. V dropped 2 bases and J dropped 2 bases, with 10 bases sitting between them. CDR1 MRHNA and CDR2 SNTAGT come from the germline V gene. CDR3 DNA sequence: TGTGCCAGCAGTGACAGGGAGAAGACCTACGAGCAGTACTTC. Translated: CASSDREKTYEQYF.

The chain links TRBV6-4 to TRBJ1-5, with D unclear. The CDR3 runs to 14 residues. Germline CDR1 MRHNA, CDR2 SNTAGT. V gave up 11 bases and J gave up 3 bases, with 17 bases separating them. CDR3 coding DNA: TGTGCCGCCCTTCCGGGAGGGATCAATCAGCCCCAGCATTTT. The encoded protein is CAALPGGINQPQHF.

The CDR3 region is CASSLGSGRYNEQFF. In DNA, the CDR3 is TGTGCCAGCAGTTTAGGTAGCGGTCGTTACAATGAGCAGTTCTTC. The chain recombines TRBV28 with TRBJ2-1, with a weak D call TRBD2 (6 bases). The CDR3 consists of 15 residues. The V end lost 2 bases, the J end lost 4 bases, and 12 bases lay between the germline ends. From germline, CDR1 is MDHEN and CDR2 SYDVKM.

The chain recombines TRBV5-1 with TRBJ1-2; perhaps TRBD1 as D (5 bases). This CDR3 has 16 residues. Germline-derived CDR1 and CDR2 are SGHRS and YFSETQ. Trimming pared 3 bases from V and 3 bases from J, leaving 18 bases between. The CDR3 is CASSWEGRDRYYGYTF. The CDR3 DNA is TGCGCCAGCAGCTGGGAGGGACGGGATCGCTACTATGGCTACACCTTC.

V and J are TRBV29-1 and TRBJ2-1; the match to TRBD1 covers 9 bases. Losses at the gene ends were 2 bases for V and 4 bases for J; bases not matched to a gene: 9. The CDR3 is made up of 16 amino acids. Germline CDR1 and CDR2: SQVTM and ANQGSEA. The CDR3 region has the DNA TGCAGCGTTGAACTAGGGACAGGGTGGAATTACAATGAGCAGTTCTTC. This sequence encodes CSVELGTGWNYNEQFF.

The table lists this clone with a few counts. The gene calls are TRBV7-9 and TRBJ1-3; maybe TRBD1 (5 bases). Germline CDR1 is SEHNR and CDR2 is FQNEAQ (reference sequence). V lost 5 bases and J 0 bases, leaving 11 bases between the germline ends. The CDR3 has 15 amino acids. CDR3 nucleotides: TGTGCCAGCAGCCGCGGGACTATCTCTGGAAACACCATATATTTT. Translating gives CASSRGTISGNTIYF.

By sample fraction, this clone is medium-sized. The genes are TRBV5-1 and TRBJ1-1; perhaps TRBD1 as D (6 bases). Germline CDR1 and CDR2: SGHRS and YFSETQ. V was shortened by 4 bases and J by 7 bases, with 20 bases between the two germline ends. The CDR3 has 15 residues. CDR3 residues: CASSEGGVSRFEAFF. The CDR3 bases are TGCGCCAGCAGCGAAGGGGGAGTCTCGCGGTTTGAAGCTTTCTTT.